The 17 T cell receptor beta chains presented below share a single source sample, sequenced in a study of T cells in Graves' hyperthyroidism and ophthalmopathy. Using RNA transcripts as the source, TCR beta CDR3 regions were amplified. HTBI primers were used for first-round RT-PCR of the TCR CDR3. TCRdb used MiXCR to reprocess the multiplex PCR reads, holding one entry per CDR3 protein. The repertoire holds over 250,000 distinct CDR3 sequences, with about 18% as singletons. The sequencing sample was made of blood. The receptors originated from a woman aged 60-75 years with Graves' ophthalmopathy.

This chain uses TRBV5-1 with TRBJ1-6; 7 nucleotides agree with TRBD1. Germline V gives CDR1 SGHRS, CDR2 YFSETQ. The CDR3 has 15 amino acids. Germline trimming cut 0 bases from V and 5 bases from J; bases unmatched to any gene: 2. Here the CDR3 reads CASSLAGQHNSPLHF. The CDR3, as DNA: TGCGCCAGCAGCTTGGCGGGACAGCATAATTCACCCCTCCACTTT.

This clonotype was recorded at least ten times. The J gene is TRBJ2-1, the V gene TRBV20-1; TRBD2 might be the D (5 bases). Germline loops: CDR1 DFQATT, CDR2 SNEGSKA (reference sequence). The CDR3 is 13 residues long. V dropped 2 bases and J dropped 9 bases, with 14 bases sitting between them. The CDR3 reads CSARRGLVGEQFF. In nucleotides, the CDR3 is TGCAGTGCTAGACGTGGACTTGTGGGTGAGCAGTTCTTC.

Regarding this clonotype: A much larger clone lies one base from this, so it may be a read error. The V call is TRBV6-4, the J call TRBJ2-2; D may be TRBD1 or TRBD2 (6 bases each). Trimming left V 11 bases short and J 5 bases short, with 18 bases between. Germline CDR1 is MRHNA and CDR2 is SNTAGT. This CDR3 region has 14 residues. CDR3 DNA: TGTGCCGGCGGCCGCGGGACACTTACCGGGGAGCTGTTTTTT. Amino acids: CAGGRGTLTGELFF.

This clonotype has ten or more counts. The rearrangement joins TRBV27 to TRBJ1-1; no clear D gene. The germline V gene has CDR1 MNHEY and CDR2 SMNVEV (reference sequence). CDR3 length: 15 amino acids. The V end was cut by 0 bases, the J end by 0 bases, with 8 bases between. CDR3 DNA: TGTGCCAGCAGTTTATCAGGTTACATGAACACTGAAGCTTTCTTT. It yields the protein CASSLSGYMNTEAFF.

This clonotype was counted ten times or more. The V gene is TRBV6-1, the J gene TRBJ2-1, with D possibly TRBD2 on 6 matching bases. Trimming pared 5 bases from V and 0 bases from J, leaving 8 bases between. Germline assignment: CDR1 MNHNS and CDR2 SASEGT. The CDR3 contains 14 residues. The CDR3 DNA reads as TGTGCCAGCAGTCAGACTAGCTCCTACAATGAGCAGTTCTTC. Its protein product is CASSQTSSYNEQFF.

This clonotype was detected many times. The chain employs TRBV3-1 and TRBJ1-5; D not certain. CDR1 is LGHDT and CDR2 is YNNKEL in the germline V gene (reference sequence). Between the trimmed V and J ends, which lost 4 bases and 4 bases, there was a span of 5 bases. This CDR3 region has 12 residues. The CDR3 DNA reads TGTGCCAGCAGCCGGAAGAATCAGCCCCAGCATTTT. Its protein is CASSRKNQPQHF.

This rearrangement joins TRBV6-1 to TRBJ2-5, with 8 positions matching TRBD2. V shed 7 bases and J 9 bases; nucleotides not matched to a gene: 10. Germline assignment: CDR1 MNHNS and CDR2 SASEGT. This CDR3 region has 13 residues. The CDR3 protein is CASTDPGGGAQYF. For the CDR3, the DNA is TGTGCCAGCACCGACCCGGGGGGGGGGGCCCAGTACTTC.

As regards this clonotype: A much larger clone differs from this one at a single base, so this may be a read error. The chain joins TRBV16 to TRBJ1-1; weak D call: TRBD1 (6 bases). The length of the CDR3 is 14 residues. Germline CDR1 KGHSY, CDR2 FQNENV. CDR3 sequence (DNA): TGTGTCAGCAGCCAATTCACCGGGACAACCAAAGCTTTCTTT. As protein: CVSSQFTGTTKAFF. The full variable domain, its missing parts supplied by reference TRBV16 and TRBJ1-1, is GEEVAQTPKHLVRGEGQKAKLYCAPIKGHSYVFWYQQVLKNEFKFLISFQNENVFDETGMPKERFSAKCLPNSPCSLEIQATKLEDSAVYFCVSSQFTGTTKAFFGQGTRLTVV.

This clonotype has a count of ten or more. This chain uses TRBV6-1 with TRBJ2-5; 8 bases match TRBD2. V gave up 11 bases and J gave up 3 bases; unmatched junction bases: 8. The CDR3 contains 13 residues. The V gene's germline CDR1 is MNHNS and CDR2 SASEGT. CDR3 residues: CASRGGGKETQYF. CDR3 in DNA: TGTGCCTCCCGGGGGGGCGGGAAAGAGACCCAGTACTTC.

The rearrangement uses TRBV11-2 and TRBJ2-5; D is tentatively TRBD1 or TRBD2 (5 bases each). This CDR3 contains 14 residues. Per the germline V gene, CDR1 is SGHAT and CDR2 is FQNNGV. V lost 9 bases, J lost 5 bases, and 19 bases lay in between. CDR3 amino acids: CASSIWSREETQYF. As DNA, the CDR3 is TGTGCCAGTAGTATTTGGTCCAGGGAGGAGACCCAGTACTTC.

This sequence joins TRBV5-6 and TRBJ2-3; TRBD2 matches at 9 bases. This CDR3 contains 16 residues. Germline V CDR1 and CDR2: SGHDT, YYEEEE. V lost 4 bases to trimming and J lost 4 bases; unmatched junction nucleotides: 10. The DNA for the CDR3 is TGTGCCAGCAGCCTCTCGGCGGGAGGGCCCTCAGATACGCAGTATTTT. This gives the protein CASSLSAGGPSDTQYF.

This clonotype was counted at least ten times. This rearrangement joins TRBV10-3 to TRBJ1-1; weak D call: TRBD1 (6 bases). Germline values: CDR1 ENHRY, CDR2 SYGVKD. The V end was cut by 3 bases, the J end by 10 bases, with 12 bases between. The CDR3 runs to 12 residues. The CDR3 loop is CAISEGGGGAFF. CDR3 DNA: TGTGCCATCAGTGAAGGGGGAGGGGGAGCTTTCTTT.

Many counts were recorded for this clonotype. The chain couples TRBV5-1 to TRBJ2-3; weak D call: TRBD1 (5 bases). CDR3 length: 15 residues. V lost 0 bases to trimming and J lost 2 bases, with 10 bases between them. CDR1 is SGHRS and CDR2 is YFSETQ in the germline V gene. CDR3 nucleotide sequence: TGCGCCAGCAGCTTGGGACAGATACCCACAGATACGCAGTATTTT. Translating gives CASSLGQIPTDTQYF.

The gene calls are TRBV28 and TRBJ2-4; 8 positions match TRBD1. Germline V gives CDR1 MDHEN, CDR2 SYDVKM. The CDR3 contains 14 residues. Trimming at V came to 7 bases and at J to 7 bases, leaving 9 bases not matched to a gene. The CDR3 here is CASNLQGATNIQYF. The CDR3 nucleotides are TGTGCCAGCAACCTCCAGGGGGCGACGAACATTCAGTACTTC.

Ten or more counts support this clonotype. The chain links TRBV7-8 to TRBJ2-2, with 11 bases aligning to TRBD1. With V trimmed by 5 bases and J by 4 bases, 3 bases remained unmatched. Looked up from germline, CDR1 is SGHVS and CDR2 is FQNEAQ. CDR3 length: 15 amino acids. CDR3 amino acids: CASSRDRGSTGELFF. The CDR3 DNA follows: TGTGCCAGCAGCCGGGACAGGGGGTCCACCGGGGAGCTGTTTTTT.

This clonotype was counted only a few times. The chain couples TRBV15 to TRBJ2-7, with 11 nucleotides matching TRBD2. V lost 5 bases to trimming and J lost 7 bases; unmatched junction nucleotides: 7. The CDR3 has 14 amino acids. CDR1 is LNHNV, CDR2 YYDKDF, per germline (reference sequence). CDR3 sequence: CATSGSGGAGEQYF. The CDR3 region has the DNA TGTGCCACCAGCGGTAGCGGGGGGGCCGGGGAGCAGTACTTC.

J is TRBJ2-2 and V is TRBV3-1; the D gene is possibly TRBD2 (7 bases). Germline V gene sequence: CDR1 LGHDT, CDR2 YNNKEL (reference sequence). V was clipped by 4 bases and J by 6 bases, with 21 bases between them. The CDR3 is made up of 17 amino acids. The CDR3 nucleotides read TGTGCCAGCAGCCGCTTGCCGGGAAGGGGGAGGGCCGGGGAGCTGTTTTTT. Amino acids: CASSRLPGRGRAGELFF.